Each of the 13 T cell receptor beta chains below was sequenced from the same sample in a study of T cell responses to AZD1222 COVID-19 vaccine. The method was immunoSEQ multiplex PCR; TCRdb's version includes in-frame clones alone and lacks a portion of them. Here the sample spans tens of thousands of clones, around nine tenths being singletons. Material: peripheral blood, obtained 28 days after the second AZD1222 dose. The receptor set was obtained from an adult who received the AZD1222 COVID-19 vaccine.

The gene calls are TRBV30 and TRBJ1-6; 11 nucleotides match TRBD1. The CDR3 length is 17 residues. Germline V CDR1 and CDR2: GTSNPN, SVGIG (reference sequence). J gave up 5 bases and V 2 bases, and 8 bases lay outside the gene matches. The CDR3 sequence is CAWSLWTGGRNNSPLHF. The CDR3 bases are TGTGCCTGGAGTCTGTGGACAGGGGGCAGAAATAATTCACCCCTCCACTTT.

On this clone: Compared with germline, one end of the junction differs, possibly owing to a read error. The chain is built from TRBV6-1 and TRBJ1-2, with unresolved D. CDR3 size: 18 residues. CDR1 and CDR2 (germline): MNHNS, SASEGT. The CDR3 region is CASTEPGVVGFTNYGYTF. The CDR3 bases are TGTGCCAGCACTGAACCCGGGGTAGTAGGCTTCACTAACTATGGCTACACCTTC.

The CDR3 spells CASSQDLRNEKLFF. The CDR3, as DNA: TGTGCCAGCAGCCAAGATCTCAGAAATGAAAAACTGTTTTTT. V and J are TRBV14 and TRBJ1-4, with D hard to call. Deletions cut 0 bases from V and 5 bases from J, with 7 bases between. This CDR3 region has 14 residues. Per the germline V gene, CDR1 is SGHDN and CDR2 is FVKESK.

This clone showed up just once. The genes are TRBV15 and TRBJ1-2; D gene ambiguous. The ends were cut back, 0 bases at V and 8 bases at J, with 10 bases in the middle. This CDR3 comprises 13 residues. Germline V gene sequence: CDR1 LNHNV, CDR2 YYDKDF (reference sequence). The CDR3: CATSREVPSGYTF. CDR3 DNA: TGTGCCACCAGCAGAGAGGTCCCTTCGGGCTACACCTTC.

This clone has a handful of counts. This sequence joins TRBV11-2 and TRBJ1-2; D is uncertain. The CDR3 is 15 amino acids. V lost 5 bases, J lost 4 bases, and 17 bases lay in between. From germline, CDR1 is SGHAT and CDR2 FQNNGV. The CDR3 DNA reads TGTGCCAGCAGCCCCTACTCAATCCTCCGCTATGGCTACACCTTC. It is translated as CASSPYSILRYGYTF.

This chain links TRBV3-1 (or the pseudogene TRBV3-2) with TRBJ1-2, with TRBD1 as a possible D gene (5 bases). Deletions cut 6 bases from V and 0 bases from J, with 14 bases between. CDR1 is LGHDT, CDR2 YNNKEL, per germline (reference sequence). CDR3 length equals 15 residues. The CDR3 DNA is TGTGCCAGCAGACAAAGACAGAACTCTAACTATGGCTACACCTTC. Translating gives CASRQRQNSNYGYTF.

V gene TRBV28 combines with J gene TRBJ2-5, with 7 bases that match TRBD2. Germline CDR1 MDHEN, CDR2 SYDVKM. The CDR3 runs 12 residues. J lost 3 bases, V lost 7 bases, and 2 bases had no gene match. In DNA, the CDR3 is TGTGCCAGCATTGGGGGGGAAGAGACCCAGTACTTC. Translated: CASIGGEETQYF.

This rearrangement joins TRBV28 to TRBJ2-7; 9 nucleotides agree with TRBD2. CDR1 is MDHEN, CDR2 SYDVKM, per germline. CDR3 length: 17 amino acids. V lost 4 bases to trimming and J lost 0 bases; unmatched junction nucleotides: 10. The DNA of the CDR3 is TGTGCCAGCAGTTCCCCTGGACTAGCGAGTGGCTCCTACGAGCAGTACTTC. Translation: CASSSPGLASGSYEQYF.

J is TRBJ2-7 and V is TRBV4-1; the D gene is possibly TRBD1 (5 bases). The germline V and J ends were trimmed by 2 bases and 0 bases, with 11 bases remaining between them. CDR1 is MGHRA, CDR2 YSYEKL, per germline. This CDR3 is 15 amino acids long. The CDR3 coding sequence is TGCGCCAGCAGCCAAACGACAGCTACCTCCTACGAGCAGTACTTC. The encoded protein is CASSQTTATSYEQYF.

The chain uses TRBV2 and TRBJ1-6, with D perhaps TRBD1 (6 bases). Trimming took 5 bases from V and 7 from J, leaving 12 bases between them. There are 14 residues in the CDR3. Germline CDR1 SNHLY, CDR2 FYNNEI. CDR3 region: CASSRQVTNSPLHF. In nucleotides, the CDR3 is TGTGCCAGCAGTAGACAGGTTACCAATTCACCCCTCCACTTT.

The rearrangement joins TRBV5-4 to TRBJ2-7; D remains unclear. Germline lookup yields CDR1 SGHNT and CDR2 YYREEE (reference sequence). The CDR3 is 15 residues long. Trimming stripped 0 bases from V and 0 bases from J, with 10 bases between. CDR3 sequence (DNA): TGTGCCAGCAGCTTGGGGGCCTCGAGCTCCTACGAGCAGTACTTC. Protein sequence: CASSLGASSSYEQYF. Drawing the rest from reference TRBV5-4 and TRBJ2-7, the complete variable domain is ETGVTQSPTHLIKTRGQQVTLRCSSQSGHNTVSWYQQALGQGPQFIFQYYREEENGRGNFPPRFSGLQFPNYSSELNVNALELDDSALYLCASSLGASSSYEQYFGPGTRLTVT.

The rearrangement uses TRBV30 and TRBJ1-2; no clear D. The CDR3 length is 11 residues. Germline V gene lookup returns CDR1 GTSNPN and CDR2 SVGIG (reference sequence). The germline V and J ends were trimmed by 1 base and 8 bases, with 8 bases remaining between them. The CDR3 loop is CAWSAIGGYTF. The CDR3 DNA sequence: TGTGCCTGGAGTGCCATCGGGGGCTACACCTTC.

The CDR3 region has the DNA TGTGCCAGCAGTTTATACGGTCGGGGCAATCAGCCCCAGCATTTT. Protein product: CASSLYGRGNQPQHF. This chain connects TRBV27 to TRBJ1-5; D ambiguous. The germline V and J ends were trimmed by 1 base and 2 bases, with 9 bases remaining between them. CDR3 length: 15 residues. From germline, CDR1 is MNHEY and CDR2 SMNVEV (reference sequence).